A selection of T cell receptor beta chains follows, all from one sample in a study of blood T cell repertoires in COVID-19. The method was immunoSEQ multiplex PCR; TCRdb's version includes in-frame clones alone and lacks a portion of them. The sample has around 87,000 clones, roughly 85% seen once. The sample consisted of peripheral blood. These receptors originate from a human donor in a cohort sampled during active COVID-19. The CDR3 runs from the conserved cysteine through the conserved F or W. A D gene is named only where the DNA matches it firmly. Size tells how often a clone was seen (once, few, many) or the class of an expanded clone, and some rows leave it out.

TRBD1	NA	TRBV16	TRBJ1-1	TGTGCCAGCAGCCTTCGGACAGGGGGCAGTGGGAACACTGAAGCTTTCTTT	CASSLRTGGSGNTEAFF
TRBD2	NA	TRBV5-6	TRBJ2-3	TGTGCCAGCAGCCCGGGACTAGCGGGGGGCTATAGCACAGATACGCAGTATTTT	CASSPGLAGGYSTDTQYF
NA	NA	TRBV7-3	TRBJ1-1	TGTGCCAGCAGCAGTCTGGGGGCCACTGAGGCTTTCTTT	CASSSLGATEAFF
TRBD1	NA	TRBV5-1	TRBJ2-3	TGCGCCAGCAGCTTGGGCCGGACAGGAGCAGATACGCAGTATTTT	CASSLGRTGADTQYF
NA	once	TRBV7-2	TRBJ2-7	TGTGCCAGCAGCTTAGGACAAGCGGCCGTTGGGAAGCAGTACTTC	CASSLGQAAVGKQYF
TRBD2	NA	TRBV24-1	TRBJ2-2	TGTGCCACCAGTGACCCCGGGACTAGCGGGAGGGCCGGGGAGCTGTTTTTT	CATSDPGTSGRAGELFF
NA	NA	TRBV11-2	TRBJ1-2	TGTGCCAGCAGCTTGTCCTCAGCTAACTATGGCTACACCTTC	CASSLSSANYGYTF
NA	NA	TRBV11-2	TRBJ1-1	TGTGCCAGCAGCTTAGATCCCGATCGTTGGGCCAGGCGGGGGGAAGCTTTCTTT	CASSLDPDRWARRGEAFF
TRBD1	NA	TRBV5-1	TRBJ2-2	TGCGCCAGCAGCATACAGGGGGCGGGCACCGGGGAGCTGTTTTTT	CASSIQGAGTGELFF
NA	NA	TRBV5-1	TRBJ2-7	TGCGCCAGCAGCCAGAGGACAGTAGGCCACTACGAGCAGTACTTC	CASSQRTVGHYEQYF
TRBD1	NA	TRBV5-1	TRBJ1-1	TGCGCCAGCAGCTTGATGGGGACAGGGGTGACTGAAGCTTTCTTT	CASSLMGTGVTEAFF
NA	once	TRBV18	TRBJ2-1	TGTGCCAGCTCACCACCGTCGGGGAATGAGCAGTTCTTC	CASSPPSGNEQFF
NA	NA	TRBV20-1	TRBJ1-5	TGCAGTGCTAGTACCTTGGGGGCGCTTTCCCAGCCCCAGCATTTT	CSASTLGALSQPQHF
NA	NA	TRBV4-1	TRBJ1-3	TGCGCCAGCAGCCAAGAGGCTTTTGACACCATATATTTT	CASSQEAFDTIYF
NA	NA	TRBV30	TRBJ2-3	TGTGCCTGGAGCCCAGGACACGACACAGATACGCAGTATTTT	CAWSPGHDTDTQYF
TRBD1	few	TRBV27	TRBJ1-5	TGTGCCAGCAGTCCAACGACAGGGGTCAATCAGCCCCAGCATTTT	CASSPTTGVNQPQHF
TRBD2	NA	TRBV27	TRBJ2-2	TGTGCCAGCAGTCGGACTAGCGGGGGGGGCAACACCGGGGAGCTGTTTTTT	CASSRTSGGGNTGELFF
NA	NA	TRBV4-2	TRBJ1-2	TGTGCCAGCAGCCATTCCGACAGAAGCTCAGCTAACTATGGCTACACCTTC	CASSHSDRSSANYGYTF
NA	NA	TRBV11-2	TRBJ2-7	TGTGCCAGCAGCCCACCGGGGTTCAACGAGCAGTACTTC	CASSPPGFNEQYF
NA	NA	TRBV3-1/TRBV3-2	TRBJ2-3	TGTGCCAGCAGCCAATCCAGGCCTTCAGGGGCAGATACGCAGTATTTT	CASSQSRPSGADTQYF
NA	medium-sized	TRBV2	TRBJ2-5	TGTGCCAGCAGGACTGTGCCGGGGGAGACCCAGTACTTC	CASRTVPGETQYF
NA	few	TRBV28	TRBJ1-5	TGTGCCAGCAGTACAGCTACAGGGTTGGGCAATCAGCCCCAGCATTTT	CASSTATGLGNQPQHF
TRBD1	NA	TRBV5-1	TRBJ1-1	TGCGCCAGCAGCTTGGGCCGGACAGGGGGCGGAACTGAAGCTTTCTTT	CASSLGRTGGGTEAFF
TRBD1	NA	TRBV6-4	TRBJ2-1	TGTGCCAGCAGTCGGACAGGGGTTGCGGGAATCCCCCTTGAGCAGTTCTTC	CASSRTGVAGIPLEQFF
NA	NA	TRBV9	TRBJ1-6	TGTGCCAGCAGCGTAGCAGGCGGGATACATTCACCCCTCCACTTT	CASSVAGGIHSPLHF
TRBD1	NA	TRBV19	TRBJ2-7	TGTGCCAGTAGTACCGGGACAGGGTTAAGAGGCTACGAGCAGTACTTC	CASSTGTGLRGYEQYF
NA	NA	TRBV3-1/TRBV3-2	TRBJ1-5	TGTGCCAGCAGCCAGGCGACAGGTAGCAATCAGCCCCAGCATTTT	CASSQATGSNQPQHF
TRBD1	NA	TRBV7-8	TRBJ2-3	TGTGCCAGCAGCCCTAGGACAGGGGTGACAGATACGCAGTATTTT	CASSPRTGVTDTQYF
NA	few	TRBV12-3/TRBV12-4	TRBJ2-7	TGTGCCAGCAGACCACAGAGCTCCTACGAGCAGTACTTC	CASRPQSSYEQYF
NA	NA	TRBV7-9	TRBJ2-7	TGTGCCAGCAGCTTAGTATTCCCCAAGGAGGGATACGAGCAGTACTTC	CASSLVFPKEGYEQYF
NA	NA	TRBV18	TRBJ2-5	TGTGCCAGCTCACCACCATCAGGGGGGCGCGGTGAGACCCAGTACTTC	CASSPPSGGRGETQYF
NA	NA	TRBV5-4	TRBJ1-2	TGTGCCAGCAGCTTGTCTCCAGGGGAGTCCCGCTATGGCTACACCTTC	CASSLSPGESRYGYTF
NA	NA	TRBV5-1	TRBJ1-5	TGCGCCAGCAGCTTGGGGACAAATCAGCCCCAGCATTTT	CASSLGTNQPQHF
TRBD2	NA	TRBV18	TRBJ2-1	TGTGCCAGCTCTCGGACTGGACTAGCGGGATTGGGAAATGAGCAGTTCTTC	CASSRTGLAGLGNEQFF